This T cell receptor beta chain derives from a study of CD8 T cells in Susac syndrome. About the research overall: The Susac syndrome patients were therapy-naive, on corticosteroids, or on intravenous immunoglobulin alone at blood draw.

TCR beta from blood CD8+ and CD4+ T cells was sequenced. The authors reverse transcribed roughly 0.5 to 1 ug RNA with random hexamers. Amplification of TCR beta CDR3 by immunoSEQ multiplex PCR spanned 54 Vbeta and 13 Jbeta. TCRdb reprocessed the immunoSEQ multiplex PCR reads via MiXCR and lists one record per CDR3 protein. The sample has about 130,000 distinct CDR3 sequences; 85% to 95% are singletons. CDR1 is ENHRY and CDR2 is SYGVKD in the germline V gene. The CDR3 consists of 15 residues. V gave up 0 bases and J gave up 7 bases, with 13 bases separating them. The source material was CD8+ T cells from PBMCs. This TCR came from a human donor with Susac syndrome. The rearrangement joins TRBV10-3 to TRBJ1-5, with a tentative D call TRBD1 (6 bases). CDR3 residues: CAISESQGILQPQHF. As DNA, the CDR3 is TGTGCCATCAGTGAGTCACAGGGTATACTGCAGCCCCAGCATTTT.